A few counts support the clone carrying this T cell receptor (beta chain). A junction boundary mismatches the germline segment, possibly from a read error. These data come from a study of blood T cells in healthy people across ages. Then a second PCR, running roughly 6 to 11 cycles, was carried out with a sample-barcoded 5' primer and a J-beta primer mix. TCRdb ran MiXCR on the 5' RACE reads and lists one entry per CDR3 protein. This sample yields about 930,000 distinct CDR3 sequences, of which about 27% are seen a single time; about a tenth belongs to the top ten. This CDR3 is built from 12 residues. Germline V CDR1 and CDR2: MDHEN, SYDVKM. These data also featured in a second study, about T cells of mothers and their children. That work contributes: Extracted RNA, in its entirety, went into cDNA synthesis at roughly 1.4 ug per 15 ul.

The clonotype originates from a woman aged 40 to 50 in good health. The sample taken for sequencing was blood. V usage is TRBV28 and J usage is TRBJ2-7; D remains ambiguous. In DNA, the CDR3 is TGTGCCGGCAGTTCTCTCTCCTACGAGCAGTACTTC. Residues: CAGSSLSYEQYF.